The 22 T cell receptor beta chains reported below all come from one sample, sequenced in a study of technical replicates of blood from several donors. The assay was immunoSEQ multiplex PCR, and TCRdb's table has in-frame clones only and misses some. The table shows more than 15,000 clones, with 82% occurring only once. Sequenced: PBMCs. These receptors originate from a human donor in good health. Some clones in this sample may be carry-over from other donors' samples.

The V gene is TRBV28, the J gene TRBJ2-1; 10 bases match TRBD2. V was pared by 5 bases and J by 12 bases, with 10 bases of the junction left unmatched. Germline lookup yields CDR1 MDHEN and CDR2 SYDVKM. This CDR3 contains 14 residues. In DNA form, the CDR3 reads TGTGCCAGCAGTGCCAACTTACGGACTAGCGGGCAGTTCTTC. Translated, it gives CASSANLRTSGQFF.

A word on this clone: At the DNA level, this CDR3 is encoded by other sequences in the same sample as well. V gene TRBV7-3 combines with J gene TRBJ2-5, with 7 bases aligning to TRBD2. The CDR3 runs to 13 residues. Germline lookup yields CDR1 SGHTA and CDR2 FQGTGA. Trimming at V came to 5 bases and at J to 4 bases, leaving 4 bases not matched to a gene. The CDR3 loop reads CASSLREGETQYF. The CDR3 DNA follows: TGTGCCAGCAGCCTCAGGGAGGGAGAGACCCAGTACTTC.

This clone was picked up one time. CDR3 DNA sequence: TGTGCCAGCAGTGCAACTAGCGGGACAGGCAATGAGCAGTTCTTC. As protein: CASSATSGTGNEQFF. The gene calls are TRBV2 and TRBJ2-1, with 10 bases identical to TRBD2. With 4 bases clipped from V and 6 bases from J, the junction kept 6 bases outside the gene matches. This CDR3 is built from 15 residues. CDR1 SNHLY and CDR2 FYNNEI come from the germline V gene.

This chain joins TRBV19 and TRBJ2-7, with TRBD2 identical over 8 bases. The CDR3 totals 14 residues. CDR1 and CDR2 from the germline V gene are LNHDA and SQIVND (reference sequence). V dropped 6 bases and J dropped 1; count of bases not matched to a gene: 5. The CDR3, as DNA: TGTGCCAGTAGCGGGACTAGTCATTCCTACGAGCAGTACTTC. This encodes CASSGTSHSYEQYF. Together with reference TRBV19 and TRBJ2-7, the CDR3 gives the full variable domain: DGGITQSPKYLFRKEGQNVTLSCEQNLNHDAMYWYRQDPGQGLRLIYYSQIVNDFQKGDIAEGYSVSREKKESFPLTVTSAQKNPTAFYLCASSGTSHSYEQYFGPGTRLTVT.

For this clone: The junction does not match germline at one end; this may be a read error. This chain joins TRBV29-1 and TRBJ2-1; D may be TRBD1 (6 bases). CDR3 size: 12 residues. Germline lookup yields CDR1 SQVTM and CDR2 ANQGSEA. CDR3: CIAASGDNGQFF. The CDR3 bases are TGCATCGCGGCATCAGGGGACAATGGGCAGTTCTTC.

The J gene is TRBJ2-2, the V gene TRBV7-8; possibly TRBD2 for D (6 bases). The CDR3 runs to 15 residues. The V and J ends lost 1 base and 3 bases respectively, with 9 bases between them. Germline-derived CDR1 and CDR2 are SGHVS and FQNEAQ. The CDR3 sequence is CASSLGASDTGELFF. CDR3 nucleotide sequence: TGTGCCAGCAGCTTAGGGGCTAGCGACACCGGGGAGCTGTTTTTT.

The genes are TRBV27 and TRBJ2-7; D gene unclear. Trimming removed 8 bases at V and 0 bases at J, with 11 bases between. Germline assignment: CDR1 MNHEY and CDR2 SMNVEV (reference sequence). The CDR3 is 13 amino acids. This CDR3 reads CASPDWSSYEQYF. CDR3 in DNA: TGTGCCAGCCCTGACTGGAGCTCCTACGAGCAGTACTTC.

This sequence joins TRBV18 and TRBJ2-5; TRBD1 matches 7 bases. V was clipped by 1 base and J by 4 bases; unmatched bases: 3. This CDR3 contains 14 residues. CDR1 KGHSH and CDR2 LQKENI come from the germline V gene. The CDR3 loop reads CASSPQGQLETQYF. The CDR3 region has the DNA TGTGCCAGCTCACCACAGGGACAGCTAGAGACCCAGTACTTC.

The chain has TRBV18 and TRBJ2-7; D is uncertain. CDR1 and CDR2 (germline): KGHSH, LQKENI. V gave up 2 bases and J gave up 3 bases, with 8 bases separating them. The CDR3 contains 13 residues. CDR3 sequence reads: CASSPEEYYEQYF. Written as DNA, the CDR3 is TGTGCCAGCTCACCAGAGGAGTACTACGAGCAGTACTTC.

The chain recombines TRBV19 with TRBJ2-7; D may be TRBD2 (5 bases). From germline, CDR1 is LNHDA and CDR2 SQIVND (reference sequence). The ends were cut back, 5 bases at V and 6 bases at J, with 8 bases in the middle. The length of the CDR3 is 11 residues. CDR3 coding DNA: TGTGCCAGTAGTCCCACTAGCGAGCAGTACTTC. Translated, it gives CASSPTSEQYF.

The rearrangement links TRBV28 to TRBJ1-1, with D tentatively TRBD1 (6 bases). Per germline, CDR1 MDHEN and CDR2 SYDVKM. V was pared by 6 bases and J by 4 bases, with 18 bases between. CDR3 length equals 15 residues. CDR3 sequence (DNA): TGTGCCAGCAGACCCGATCTAACAGGGTTCACTGAAGCTTTCTTT. Encoded protein: CASRPDLTGFTEAFF.

The V gene is TRBV7-9, the J gene TRBJ1-2, with 8 positions matching TRBD1. Germline-derived CDR1 and CDR2 are SEHNR and FQNEAQ (reference sequence). This CDR3 spans 13 amino acids. V trimming: 1 base; J trimming: 8 bases; junction bases outside the gene matches: 3. The CDR3 is CASSLDQGAGYTF. CDR3 in DNA: TGTGCCAGCAGCTTAGATCAGGGGGCAGGCTACACCTTC. Full variable domain (rest looked up from reference TRBV7-9 and TRBJ1-2): DTGVSQNPRHKITKRGQNVTFRCDPISEHNRLYWYRQTLGQGPEFLTYFQNEAQLEKSRLLSDRFSAERPKGSFSTLEIQRTEQGDSAMYLCASSLDQGAGYTFGSGTRLTVV.

The gene calls are TRBV7-9 and TRBJ1-4; D remains unclear. There are 11 residues in the CDR3. Trimming pared 5 bases from V and 13 bases from J, leaving 11 bases between. The germline V gene has CDR1 SEHNR and CDR2 FQNEAQ (reference sequence). CDR3 amino acids: CASSKAEILFF. CDR3 bases: TGTGCCAGCAGCAAAGCGGAGATACTGTTTTTT.

This chain connects TRBV6-1 to TRBJ2-7, with 12 nucleotides matching TRBD2. V lost 6 bases and J lost 6; bases outside the gene matches: 6. This CDR3 has 14 residues. Germline assignment: CDR1 MNHNS and CDR2 SASEGT. The CDR3 sequence: CASSVLAGGSEQYF. In nucleotides, the CDR3 is TGTGCCAGCAGCGTACTAGCGGGAGGATCCGAGCAGTACTTC.

This chain links TRBV5-1 with TRBJ1-5, with D perhaps matching TRBD1 (5 bases). Germline CDR1 is SGHRS and CDR2 is YFSETQ. V lost 0 bases and J lost 5, with 15 bases in between. The CDR3 covers 16 residues. As DNA, the CDR3 is TGCGCCAGCAGCTTGGGGACATCTAACTCTGATCAGCCCCAGCATTTT. Translating gives CASSLGTSNSDQPQHF.

This sequence joins TRBV4-1 and TRBJ1-2; D remains unclear. The CDR3 totals 14 residues. Germline CDR1 reads MGHRA; CDR2 reads YSYEKL. Trimming removed 0 bases from V and 4 bases from J, with 9 bases in between. CDR3 amino acids: CASSQDRQVYGYTF. CDR3 nucleotide sequence: TGCGCCAGCAGCCAAGATCGGCAGGTCTATGGCTACACCTTC.

V gene TRBV2 combines with J gene TRBJ2-1, with a possible D match to TRBD1 (6 bases). The CDR3 is 14 amino acids. The germline V and J ends were trimmed by 6 bases and 5 bases, with 14 bases remaining between them. In germline, CDR1 is SNHLY, CDR2 FYNNEI. The CDR3 sequence is CASSVFGGHNEQFF. CDR3 DNA: TGTGCCAGCAGCGTCTTTGGGGGCCACAATGAGCAGTTCTTC.

The V gene is TRBV7-7, the J gene TRBJ2-3; TRBD2 might be the D (6 bases). The CDR3 runs to 15 residues. Deletions cut 5 bases from V and 4 bases from J, with 16 bases between. Germline CDR1 is SSHAT and CDR2 is FNYEAQ (reference sequence). This chain's CDR3 is CASSLDIAAADTQYF. CDR3 nucleotide sequence: TGTGCCAGCAGCCTAGACATAGCGGCGGCAGATACGCAGTATTTT.

The V gene is TRBV7-2, the J gene TRBJ2-7; 9 nucleotides line up with TRBD1. This CDR3 contains 14 residues. Germline V gene sequence: CDR1 SGHTA, CDR2 FQGNSA. With V trimmed by 4 bases and J by 6 bases, 7 bases remained unmatched. The CDR3 sequence: CASSYDRGAREQYF. The CDR3 DNA reads as TGTGCCAGCAGCTATGACAGGGGGGCCCGCGAGCAGTACTTC.

The chain employs TRBV10-2 and TRBJ1-3; 9 bases are a match to TRBD1. In germline, CDR1 is WSHSY, CDR2 SAAADI. This CDR3 is 14 amino acids long. Germline trimming cut 8 bases from V and 8 bases from J; bases unmatched to any gene: 10. CDR3 loop: CASGKGQGVDTIYF. As DNA, the CDR3 is TGCGCCAGCGGCAAGGGACAGGGTGTGGACACCATATATTTT.

The genes are TRBV5-1 and TRBJ2-2, with 9 bases matching TRBD1. Germline V lookup: CDR1 SGHRS, CDR2 YFSETQ. The V segment lost 5 bases and the J segment 6 bases; nucleotides outside the gene matches: 8. The CDR3 runs 15 residues. CDR3 sequence reads: CASSAGTGYAGELFF. The CDR3 nucleotides are TGCGCCAGCAGTGCCGGGACAGGGTATGCCGGGGAGCTGTTTTTT.

This clone was recorded only once. The V and J genes are TRBV7-4 and TRBJ2-2; D gene unclear. The CDR3 sequence is 16 residues long. The germline V and J ends were trimmed by 9 bases and 0 bases, with 17 bases remaining between them. Germline-derived CDR1 and CDR2 are SGHVT and SQSDAQ. CDR3 nucleotide sequence: TGTGCCAGAGAGCCCAGGTTACCTGCGAACACCGGGGAGCTGTTTTTT. Encoded protein: CAREPRLPANTGELFF.